The rows below give T cell receptor beta chains drawn from one sample of a study of CD8+ T cells in alopecia areata. Sequenced by immunoSEQ multiplex PCR; TCRdb stores in-frame clones only, minus some. The table shows roughly 20,000 clones, with less than 70% occurring only once. Input material: CD4+ Tregs sorted from blood. The receptors were sampled from a human donor with alopecia areata. Each CDR3 is given with its conserved first and last residue. The order of the fields is CDR3 protein, CDR3 DNA, D gene, clone size, J gene, V gene. A D gene is named only where the DNA matches it firmly. The size of a clone is reported for some rows only, either as once, few or many, or as a class for expanded clones.

CDR3: CASSPVGGADTQYF; DNA: TGTGCCAGCTCACCAGTCGGGGGGGCCGATACGCAGTATTTT; D: TRBD2; size: once; J: TRBJ2-3; V: TRBV18
CDR3: CASSLAGAGGQPQHF; DNA: TGTGCCAGCAGCTTAGCCGGGGCAGGGGGTCAGCCCCAGCATTTT; D: TRBD1; size: -; J: TRBJ1-5; V: TRBV7-2
CDR3: CASSLGIAGPYNEQFF; DNA: TGTGCCAGCAGCTTAGGTATAGCGGGACCGTACAATGAGCAGTTCTTC; D: TRBD2; size: -; J: TRBJ2-1; V: TRBV11-3
CDR3: CASSPSGTGTQYF; DNA: TGTGCCAGCAGTCCTAGCGGGACCGGTACGCAGTATTTT; D: TRBD2; size: few; J: TRBJ2-3; V: TRBV28
CDR3: CASSLGTATGELFF; DNA: TGTGCCAGCAGCTTGGGAACAGCCACCGGGGAGCTGTTTTTT; D: -; size: -; J: TRBJ2-2; V: TRBV5-4
CDR3: CASSLIQGAREQYF; DNA: TGCGCCAGCAGCTTGATTCAGGGGGCGCGGGAGCAGTACTTC; D: TRBD1; size: -; J: TRBJ2-7; V: TRBV5-1
CDR3: CASSPNDMRDLSGANVLTF; DNA: TGTGCCAGCTCACCAAACGATATGAGGGATCTATCTGGGGCCAACGTCCTGACTTTC; D: -; size: -; J: TRBJ2-6; V: TRBV18
CDR3: CASRNGGISYNEQFF; DNA: TGTGCCAGCAGAAACGGAGGGATCTCCTACAATGAGCAGTTCTTC; D: -; size: -; J: TRBJ2-1; V: TRBV6-6
CDR3: CASAAAAGAANTGELFF; DNA: TGTGCCAGCGCGGCGGCGGCGGGGGCCGCGAACACCGGGGAGCTGTTTTTT; D: -; size: -; J: TRBJ2-2; V: TRBV2
CDR3: CASSNGLAFSTDTQYF; DNA: TGTGCCAGCAGCAATGGACTAGCGTTTAGCACAGATACGCAGTATTTT; D: TRBD2; size: medium-sized; J: TRBJ2-3; V: TRBV7-2
CDR3: CASRVGPLQAEAFF; DNA: TGTGCCAGTCGAGTAGGTCCCCTTCAGGCTGAAGCTTTCTTT; D: -; size: -; J: TRBJ1-1; V: TRBV6-6
CDR3: CASSRTGRNTEAFF; DNA: TGTGCCAGCAGCCGGACAGGGCGTAACACTGAAGCTTTCTTT; D: TRBD1; size: -; J: TRBJ1-1; V: TRBV6-6
CDR3: CASSQADGPQYF; DNA: TGCGCCAGCAGCCAAGCGGACGGACCACAGTACTTC; D: -; size: -; J: TRBJ2-7; V: TRBV4-3
CDR3: CASSQDMGRDYGYTF; DNA: TGCGCCAGCAGCCAAGATATGGGGAGGGACTATGGCTACACCTTC; D: -; size: -; J: TRBJ1-2; V: TRBV4-3
CDR3: CASSTGQGISGANVLTF; DNA: TGTGCCAGTAGCACGGGACAGGGGATCTCTGGGGCCAACGTCCTGACTTTC; D: TRBD1; size: -; J: TRBJ2-6; V: TRBV19
CDR3: CASSLGDYRETQYF; DNA: TGTGCCAGCAGCTTAGGAGACTATAGGGAGACCCAGTACTTC; D: -; size: -; J: TRBJ2-5; V: TRBV11-3
CDR3: CASSYGRTYGYTF; DNA: TGTGCCAGCAGCTACGGGCGGACCTATGGCTACACCTTC; D: -; size: once; J: TRBJ1-2; V: TRBV7-2
CDR3: CSARLLETQYF; DNA: TGCAGTGCTAGACTCCTGGAGACCCAGTACTTC; D: -; size: -; J: TRBJ2-5; V: TRBV20-1
CDR3: CASSLLDTSTDTQYF; DNA: TGCGCCAGCAGTCTCTTGGACACGAGCACAGATACGCAGTATTTT; D: -; size: -; J: TRBJ2-3; V: TRBV4-1
CDR3: CSVEEPRLGEQYF; DNA: TGCAGCGTTGAAGAACCCAGGCTGGGGGAGCAGTACTTC; D: -; size: few; J: TRBJ2-7; V: TRBV29-1
CDR3: CASRERDYEQYF; DNA: TGTGCCAGCAGGGAGAGGGACTACGAGCAGTACTTC; D: -; size: -; J: TRBJ2-7; V: TRBV28
CDR3: CASSPPSVSGRGEQYF; DNA: TGTGCCAGCAGTCCTCCCTCGGTTAGCGGGAGGGGCGAGCAGTACTTC; D: TRBD2; size: -; J: TRBJ2-7; V: TRBV27
CDR3: CATSSRGVNTEAFF; DNA: TGTGCCACCAGTTCCCGGGGGGTGAACACTGAAGCTTTCTTT; D: -; size: -; J: TRBJ1-1; V: TRBV15
CDR3: CASSLVGLNTEAFF; DNA: TGCGCCAGCAGCTTAGTGGGCTTGAACACTGAAGCTTTCTTT; D: -; size: -; J: TRBJ1-1; V: TRBV5-1
CDR3: CASSAGTDTQYF; DNA: TGCGCCAGCAGCGCTGGCACAGATACGCAGTATTTT; D: -; size: -; J: TRBJ2-3; V: TRBV5-1
CDR3: CASSQMDTQYF; DNA: TGTGCCAGCAGCCAGATGGATACGCAGTATTTT; D: -; size: -; J: TRBJ2-3; V: TRBV7-2
CDR3: CASSPSGGTEQYF; DNA: TGTGCCAGCTCACCAAGTGGCGGGACGGAGCAGTACTTC; D: -; size: once; J: TRBJ2-7; V: TRBV18
CDR3: CASSPRPGELFF; DNA: TGTGCCAGCAGCCCTCGACCCGGGGAGCTGTTTTTT; D: -; size: -; J: TRBJ2-2; V: TRBV7-2
CDR3: CASSFLIRLHGPQHF; DNA: TGTGCCAGCAGTTTTTTGATACGACTCCACGGGCCCCAGCATTTT; D: -; size: -; J: TRBJ1-5; V: TRBV28
CDR3: CASRSEGTGYEQYF; DNA: TGTGCCAGCAGATCGGAGGGGACCGGCTACGAGCAGTACTTC; D: -; size: -; J: TRBJ2-7; V: TRBV28
CDR3: CASSLGTGMYNEQFF; DNA: TGTGCCAGCAGCTTGGGGACAGGGATGTACAATGAGCAGTTCTTC; D: TRBD1; size: -; J: TRBJ2-1; V: TRBV5-4
CDR3: CASSLGRIAGGNSTQYF; DNA: TGTGCCAGCAGTTTAGGAAGGATAGCGGGGGGGAACAGCACGCAGTATTTT; D: TRBD2; size: few; J: TRBJ2-3; V: TRBV28
CDR3: CASSDDWGITDTQYF; DNA: TGTGCCAGCAGTGACGATTGGGGAATTACAGATACGCAGTATTTT; D: -; size: -; J: TRBJ2-3; V: TRBV28
CDR3: CASQLYRGRPGELFF; DNA: TGTGCCAGCCAATTGTACAGGGGGCGCCCCGGGGAGCTGTTTTTT; D: TRBD1; size: -; J: TRBJ2-2; V: TRBV28
CDR3: CASSLPVRVSYTF; DNA: TGTGCCAGCAGCTTACCCGTCAGGGTCTCCTACACCTTC; D: -; size: -; J: TRBJ1-2; V: TRBV7-9
CDR3: CASTGQGLYEQYF; DNA: TGTGCCAGCACCGGACAGGGCCTCTACGAGCAGTACTTC; D: TRBD1; size: medium-sized; J: TRBJ2-7; V: TRBV28
CDR3: CASSPLGLSYNEQFF; DNA: TGTGCCAGCTCACCACTGGGACTTTCCTACAATGAGCAGTTCTTC; D: -; size: -; J: TRBJ2-1; V: TRBV18
CDR3: CASSRVRAQETQYF; DNA: TGTGCCAGCAGTCGGGTCAGGGCCCAAGAGACCCAGTACTTC; D: -; size: -; J: TRBJ2-5; V: TRBV28
CDR3: CASSESAGTNYGYTF; DNA: TGTGCCAGCAGTGAATCGGCAGGGACTAACTATGGCTACACCTTC; D: -; size: -; J: TRBJ1-2; V: TRBV6-1
CDR3: CSVESLGQAETQYF; DNA: TGCAGCGTTGAATCGCTTGGGCAGGCGGAGACCCAGTACTTC; D: -; size: few; J: TRBJ2-5; V: TRBV29-1
CDR3: CASPPTETQYF; DNA: TGTGCCAGCCCACCGACAGAGACCCAGTACTTC; D: -; size: -; J: TRBJ2-5; V: TRBV18
CDR3: CASSVGRGTGAVDQPQHF; DNA: TGTGCCAGCAGCGTAGGTAGGGGGACGGGGGCGGTGGATCAGCCCCAGCATTTT; D: -; size: -; J: TRBJ1-5; V: TRBV9
CDR3: CASSIQERTEAFF; DNA: TGTGCCAGTAGTATTCAGGAGCGCACTGAAGCTTTCTTT; D: -; size: -; J: TRBJ1-1; V: TRBV19
CDR3: CASSPPAGNTGELFF; DNA: TGTGCCAGCTCACCCCCGGCAGGGAACACCGGGGAGCTGTTTTTT; D: -; size: -; J: TRBJ2-2; V: TRBV18
CDR3: CASQSAAGGLETQYF; DNA: TGTGCCAGCCAAAGCGCGGCGGGGGGGCTGGAGACCCAGTACTTC; D: TRBD2; size: -; J: TRBJ2-5; V: TRBV2
CDR3: CASRADLNQPQHF; DNA: TGTGCCAGCAGGGCGGACCTCAATCAGCCCCAGCATTTT; D: -; size: -; J: TRBJ1-5; V: TRBV2
CDR3: CASSETFTDTQYF; DNA: TGTGCCAGCAGCGAGACCTTCACAGATACGCAGTATTTT; D: -; size: -; J: TRBJ2-3; V: TRBV27
CDR3: CASSQPLSDRYNSPLHF; DNA: TGTGCCAGCAGCCAGCCTCTAAGTGACCGTTATAATTCACCCCTCCACTTT; D: -; size: -; J: TRBJ1-6; V: TRBV14
CDR3: CASRYDGTAMNTEAFF; DNA: TGTGCCAGCAGGTACGACGGGACAGCCATGAACACTGAAGCTTTCTTT; D: TRBD1; size: -; J: TRBJ1-1; V: TRBV6-5
CDR3: CASSLESVANEKLFF; DNA: TGCGCCAGCAGCTTGGAATCCGTGGCTAATGAAAAACTGTTTTTT; D: -; size: -; J: TRBJ1-4; V: TRBV5-1
CDR3: CASSLEGRTGGYEQYF; DNA: TGCGCCAGCAGCTTGGAAGGTCGGACAGGGGGCTACGAGCAGTACTTC; D: TRBD1; size: few; J: TRBJ2-7; V: TRBV5-1
CDR3: CASSFNLASADTQYF; DNA: TGTGCCAGCAGCTTCAATCTAGCGAGCGCAGATACGCAGTATTTT; D: -; size: few; J: TRBJ2-3; V: TRBV11-2
CDR3: CAWTSGSGTGELFF; DNA: TGTGCCTGGACTAGCGGGTCGGGCACCGGGGAGCTGTTTTTT; D: TRBD2; size: few; J: TRBJ2-2; V: TRBV30
CDR3: CASSLAYVNEQFF; DNA: TGCGCCAGCAGCTTGGCCTATGTCAATGAGCAGTTCTTC; D: -; size: few; J: TRBJ2-1; V: TRBV5-1
CDR3: CASSSQVEGPQYF; DNA: TGTGCCAGCAGTAGCCAGGTGGAAGGGCCCCAGTACTTC; D: -; size: -; J: TRBJ2-5; V: TRBV6-5
CDR3: CASSLSDGDGKETQYF; DNA: TGTGCCAGCAGCCTTTCAGACGGTGACGGAAAAGAGACCCAGTACTTC; D: -; size: few; J: TRBJ2-5; V: TRBV28
CDR3: CASSLTPPREETQYF; DNA: TGTGCCAGCAGCTTGACCCCCCCCAGGGAAGAGACCCAGTACTTC; D: -; size: -; J: TRBJ2-5; V: TRBV5-4
CDR3: CASSTQGRGSYEQYF; DNA: TGTGCCAGTAGTACCCAGGGGCGCGGATCCTACGAGCAGTACTTC; D: -; size: -; J: TRBJ2-7; V: TRBV19